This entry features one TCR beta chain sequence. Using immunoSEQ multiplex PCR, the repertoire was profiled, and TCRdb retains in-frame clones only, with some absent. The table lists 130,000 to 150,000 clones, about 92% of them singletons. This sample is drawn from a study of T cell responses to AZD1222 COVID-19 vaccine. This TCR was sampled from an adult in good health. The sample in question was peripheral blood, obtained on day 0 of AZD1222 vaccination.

CDR3 nucleotide sequence: TGTGCCAGCAGTTACGGCGGGACAGATAGACTATACGAGCAGTACTTC. Translation: CASSYGGTDRLYEQYF. V gene TRBV6-5 combines with J gene TRBJ2-7; maybe TRBD1 (7 bases). This CDR3 is built from 16 residues. V dropped 2 bases and J dropped 4 bases, with 18 bases sitting between them. Germline V CDR1 and CDR2: MNHEY, SVGAGI.